One sample yielded the 27 T cell receptor beta chains listed below, sequenced in a study of STAT5B mutations in CD4+ large granular lymphocyte leukemia. The repertoire was sequenced with immunoSEQ multiplex PCR; TCRdb's copy has only in-frame clones and lacks some. Of some 21,000 clones detected, just over 70% appear once; the ten largest clones hold 30%. The sample consisted of CD4+ T cells from blood buffy coats. These receptors were taken from a human donor in good health.

This clone turned up a few times. V is TRBV7-6 and J is TRBJ1-1, with a weak D call TRBD1 (5 bases). From germline, CDR1 is SGHVS and CDR2 FNYEAQ. Trimming shortened V by 3 bases and J by 5 bases, and 10 bases separated the two germline ends. This CDR3 contains 13 residues. CDR3 loop: CASSLGGKTEAFF. For the CDR3, the DNA is TGTGCCAGCAGCTTGGGGGGGAAAACTGAAGCTTTCTTT.

This clone was seen only once. V gene TRBV9 combines with J gene TRBJ2-2, with 11 bases matching TRBD2. CDR1 SGDLS and CDR2 YYNGEE come from the germline V gene. CDR3 length equals 19 residues. V trimming: 0 bases; J trimming: 1 base; junction bases outside the gene matches: 8. The CDR3: CASSVGLAGGNKNTGELFF. The CDR3 DNA reads as TGTGCCAGCAGCGTAGGGCTAGCGGGGGGCAACAAGAACACCGGGGAGCTGTTTTTT.

The chain is built from TRBV5-1 and TRBJ2-2; D gene ambiguous. CDR1 is SGHRS, CDR2 YFSETQ, per germline. The CDR3 sequence is 16 residues long. The germline V and J ends were trimmed by 2 bases and 0 bases, with 11 bases remaining between them. The DNA for the CDR3 is TGCGCCAGCAGCTTTATCGGACGTACGAACACCGGGGAGCTGTTTTTT. Its translation is CASSFIGRTNTGELFF.

The chain has TRBV7-6 and TRBJ2-3, with 11 positions matching TRBD1. Per germline, CDR1 SGHVS and CDR2 FNYEAQ. The CDR3 loop spans 15 amino acids. V lost 5 bases, J lost 7 bases, and 8 bases stayed unmatched. The DNA of the CDR3 is TGTGCCAGCAGCCGGACAGGGGGCGCCCAAAATACGCAGTATTTT. This sequence encodes CASSRTGGAQNTQYF.

The gene calls are TRBV14 and TRBJ1-6; 7 nucleotides agree with TRBD1. V lost 2 bases to trimming and J lost 7 bases; unmatched junction nucleotides: 5. Per germline, CDR1 SGHDN and CDR2 FVKESK. The CDR3 extends over 15 amino acids. Written as DNA, the CDR3 is TGTGCCAGCAGCCAACTCGACAGGGTGAATTCACCCCTCCACTTT. Residues: CASSQLDRVNSPLHF.

The gene calls are TRBV6-1 and TRBJ2-7, with D perhaps TRBD2 (6 bases). The CDR3 extends over 15 amino acids. V was clipped by 1 base and J by 0 bases, with 10 bases between them. Per germline, CDR1 MNHNS and CDR2 SASEGT. The CDR3 bases are TGTGCCAGCAGTGAAGGGCACGGGAGCTCCTACGAGCAGTACTTC. Encoded protein: CASSEGHGSSYEQYF.

V gene TRBV13 combines with J gene TRBJ2-5; a possible D gene is TRBD2 (5 bases). This CDR3 region has 14 residues. CDR1 PRHDT and CDR2 FYEKMQ come from the germline V gene (reference sequence). Trimming removed 4 bases from V and 3 bases from J, with 12 bases in between. Written as DNA, the CDR3 is TGTGCCAGCAGCTCGGACTTGGAAAAAGAGACCCAGTACTTC. Translated: CASSSDLEKETQYF.

The chain has TRBV4-1 and TRBJ2-1; 7 positions agree with TRBD2. Germline trimming cut 1 base from V and 0 bases from J; bases unmatched to any gene: 18. CDR3 length: 21 amino acids. The V gene's germline CDR1 is MGHRA and CDR2 YSYEKL. The CDR3 here is CASSQGPGGAGAISSYNEQFF. CDR3 DNA: TGCGCCAGCAGCCAAGGCCCCGGTGGGGCGGGAGCCATAAGCTCCTACAATGAGCAGTTCTTC.

This chain joins TRBV9 and TRBJ1-2; the D gene is possibly TRBD1 (5 bases). The CDR3 is made up of 14 amino acids. Germline V CDR1 and CDR2: SGDLS, YYNGEE. V dropped 0 bases and J dropped 4 bases, with 10 bases sitting between them. CDR3 nucleotides: TGTGCCAGCAGCGTAGACTCTGGGGGCTATGGCTACACCTTC. It codes for CASSVDSGGYGYTF.

The V and J genes are TRBV29-1 and TRBJ1-1, with D possibly matching TRBD1 (5 bases). The germline CDR1 and CDR2 sequences are SQVTM and ANQGSEA. With 8 bases removed from V and 10 bases from J, the gap between germline ends came to 20 bases. The CDR3 has 12 residues. DNA for the CDR3: TGCAGCTTCTCAGACAGTTATCGGAGAGCTTTCTTT. This encodes CSFSDSYRRAFF.

The rearrangement uses TRBV6-6 and TRBJ1-5; unclear D gene. The CDR3 consists of 16 residues. V was pared by 0 bases and J by 3 bases, with 12 bases between. Germline-derived CDR1 and CDR2 are MNHNY and SVGAGI (reference sequence). The chain's CDR3 is CASSYSSQPANQPQHF. The CDR3 DNA sequence: TGTGCCAGCAGTTACTCGTCTCAACCGGCCAATCAGCCCCAGCATTTT.

This clone appeared a single time. This chain links TRBV18 with TRBJ2-7; D is unresolved. V was clipped by 3 bases and J by 6 bases, with 9 bases between them. Germline CDR1 and CDR2: KGHSH and LQKENI. This CDR3 is built from 12 residues. The DNA of the CDR3 is TGTGCCAGCTCACCCCAGAAGGGCGAGCAGTACTTC. Translation: CASSPQKGEQYF.

The chain employs TRBV4-1 and TRBJ1-3; the match to TRBD1 covers 7 bases. Germline V gene lookup returns CDR1 MGHRA and CDR2 YSYEKL. Unmatched junction bases numbered 9, after V lost 4 bases and J lost 3 bases. The CDR3 covers 16 residues. The CDR3 sequence: CASSRGGMVGGNTIYF. The CDR3 DNA reads TGCGCCAGCAGCCGAGGGGGCATGGTTGGTGGAAACACCATATATTTT.

The chain has TRBV29-1 and TRBJ2-5, with D unclear. Trimming cost V 4 bases and J 2 bases, with 8 bases left between them. The CDR3 sequence is 12 residues long. Germline V gives CDR1 SQVTM, CDR2 ANQGSEA. The CDR3 reads CSVVAGQETQYF. CDR3 in DNA: TGCAGCGTTGTGGCAGGACAAGAGACCCAGTACTTC. The whole variable domain, filled in from reference TRBV29-1 and TRBJ2-5, reads SAVISQKPSRDICQRGTSLTIQCQVDSQVTMMFWYRQQPGQSLTLIATANQGSEATYESGFVIDKFPISRPNLTFSTLTVSNMSPEDSSIYLCSVVAGQETQYFGPGTRLLVL.

This clone is a singleton in its sample. V is TRBV18 and J is TRBJ2-7; 9 bases are a match to TRBD1. V was clipped by 4 bases and J by 4 bases; unmatched bases: 5. The germline V gene has CDR1 KGHSH and CDR2 LQKENI. This CDR3 region has 14 residues. The CDR3 reads CASSQPGQGYEQYF. CDR3 nucleotide sequence: TGTGCCAGCTCACAACCGGGACAGGGTTACGAGCAGTACTTC.

The chain has TRBV2 and TRBJ2-7, with D tentatively TRBD1 (5 bases). Trimming pared 4 bases from V and 2 bases from J, leaving 9 bases between. The CDR3 length is 13 residues. From germline, CDR1 is SNHLY and CDR2 FYNNEI. CDR3 sequence reads: CASSGGRAYEQYF. The CDR3 DNA is TGTGCCAGCAGTGGGGGCAGGGCCTACGAGCAGTACTTC.

This clone came up a few times. The chain is built from TRBV7-2 and TRBJ1-5; D is ambiguous. Per the germline V gene, CDR1 is SGHTA and CDR2 is FQGNSA. This CDR3 contains 15 residues. V shed 10 bases and J shed 0 bases, with 16 bases lying between them. CDR3 protein: CATNPDGFSNQPQHF. For the CDR3, the DNA is TGTGCCACCAATCCCGACGGTTTTAGCAATCAGCCCCAGCATTTT.

This clone came up a few times. V usage is TRBV7-2 and J usage is TRBJ2-1; the D is unclear. CDR3 size: 13 residues. Trimming stripped 3 bases from V and 10 bases from J, with 13 bases between. The germline gives CDR1 SGHTA, CDR2 FQGNSA. The CDR3 protein is CASSLALTLEQFF. CDR3 nucleotide sequence: TGTGCCAGCAGCTTGGCCCTGACTTTAGAGCAGTTCTTC.

The gene calls are TRBV5-1 and TRBJ2-3; no firm D call. V was cut by 2 bases and J by 0 bases, with 7 bases left in between. CDR1 is SGHRS and CDR2 is YFSETQ in the germline V gene. CDR3 length equals 14 residues. CDR3 in DNA: TGCGCCAGCAGCTTCTCAGAGAGCACAGATACGCAGTATTTT. This sequence encodes CASSFSESTDTQYF. The variable domain in full, with the rest retrieved from reference TRBV5-1 and TRBJ2-3, is KAGVTQTPRYLIKTRGQQVTLSCSPISGHRSVSWYQQTPGQGLQFLFEYFSETQRNKGNFPGRFSGRQFSNSRSEMNVSTLELGDSALYLCASSFSESTDTQYFGPGTRLTVL.

This clone was observed a few times. The chain has TRBV30 and TRBJ2-7; D may match TRBD1 or TRBD2 (7 bases each). The V end was cut by 3 bases, the J end by 3 bases, with 18 bases between. This CDR3 has 15 amino acids. Germline V CDR1 and CDR2: GTSNPN, SVGIG (reference sequence). CDR3 nucleotides: TGTGCCTGGAGGAGACCCTCAGGGGGGGACTACGAGCAGTACTTC. Translating it yields CAWRRPSGGDYEQYF.

This clone was observed once. The chain joins TRBV30 to TRBJ1-2; D possibly corresponds to TRBD1 (5 bases). This CDR3 is built from 18 residues. The ends were cut back, 0 bases at V and 4 bases at J, with 24 bases in the middle. Germline lookup yields CDR1 GTSNPN and CDR2 SVGIG (reference sequence). In DNA form, the CDR3 reads TGTGCCTGGAGTGTGAAACTCCCGGGGGGGGACTCCTTCTATGGCTACACCTTC. Encoded protein: CAWSVKLPGGDSFYGYTF. Combining the CDR3 with reference TRBV30 and TRBJ1-2 gives the whole variable domain SQTIHQWPATLVQPVGSPLSLECTVEGTSNPNLYWYRQAAGRGLQLLFYSVGIGQISSEVPQNLSASRPQDRQFILSSKKLLLSDSGFYLCAWSVKLPGGDSFYGYTFGSGTRLTVV.

The chain combines TRBV7-2 with TRBJ2-7; 10 bases are shared with TRBD1. V trimming: 3 bases; J trimming: 5 bases; junction bases outside the gene matches: 4. Germline V gives CDR1 SGHTA, CDR2 FQGNSA. The CDR3 extends over 14 amino acids. The CDR3 bases are TGTGCCAGCAGCTTCGGACAGGGGGTCCACGAGCAGTACTTC. Translating it yields CASSFGQGVHEQYF.

This clone appeared a few times. This sequence joins TRBV4-1 and TRBJ1-4, with D hard to call. Per the germline V gene, CDR1 is MGHRA and CDR2 is YSYEKL. Trimming removed 5 bases at V and 3 bases at J, with 13 bases between. The CDR3 is 15 amino acids. This chain's CDR3 is CASSGTGWANEKLFF. The CDR3 DNA is TGCGCCAGCAGCGGAACGGGTTGGGCTAATGAAAAACTGTTTTTT.

The chain joins TRBV9 to TRBJ2-3, with a possible D match to TRBD1 (5 bases). CDR3 length equals 15 residues. Trimming removed 3 bases at V and 2 bases at J, with 13 bases between. CDR1 and CDR2 (germline): SGDLS, YYNGEE. CDR3 region: CASSALGALTDTQYF. The CDR3 nucleotides read TGTGCCAGCAGCGCCCTAGGGGCACTCACAGATACGCAGTATTTT.

In this sample, this clone turned up a few times. The gene calls are TRBV7-2 and TRBJ1-4; 7 nucleotides line up with TRBD1. CDR3 size: 14 residues. The V gene's germline CDR1 is SGHTA and CDR2 FQGNSA. The trim removed 5 bases at V and 8 bases at J, leaving 8 bases unmatched. This CDR3 is CASSAAGTDEKLFF. The DNA of the CDR3 is TGTGCCAGCAGCGCCGCCGGGACAGACGAAAAACTGTTTTTT. Complete variable domain (other parts from reference TRBV7-2 and TRBJ1-4): GAGVSQSPSNKVTEKGKDVELRCDPISGHTALYWYRQSLGQGLEFLIYFQGNSAPDKSGLPSDRFSAERTGGSVSTLTIQRTQQEDSAVYLCASSAAGTDEKLFFGSGTQLSVL.

The CDR3: CASSATGNGANVLTF. The CDR3 region has the DNA TGCGCCAGCAGCGCGACAGGGAATGGGGCCAACGTCCTGACTTTC. This chain uses TRBV5-1 with TRBJ2-6; TRBD1 matches at 7 bases. Trimming removed 4 bases from V and 3 bases from J; junction bases left unmatched: 4. Germline loops: CDR1 SGHRS, CDR2 YFSETQ. The CDR3 extends over 15 amino acids.

This chain uses TRBV27 with TRBJ2-5; TRBD1 is a possible D gene (6 bases). Germline CDR1 and CDR2: MNHEY and SMNVEV (reference sequence). V lost 0 bases, J lost 2 bases, and 10 bases lay in between. This CDR3 is built from 15 residues. The CDR3: CASSLSWTVQETQYF. CDR3 coding DNA: TGTGCCAGCAGTTTATCTTGGACAGTGCAAGAGACCCAGTACTTC.